Listed below are T cell receptor beta chains from one sample, sequenced in a study of T cells after yellow fever vaccination. Each CDR3 protein gets one entry after TCRdb re-called the 5' RACE reads with MiXCR. Here the sample spans 400,000 to 450,000 distinct CDR3 sequences, approximately 18% being singletons. The specimen was PBMCs, collected before the yellow fever booster vaccination. The receptors originated from a man aged 18 to 35 who received the YFV17D yellow fever vaccine. CDR3s include the opening cysteine and the closing phenylalanine or tryptophan. D genes are given only for firm matches. Size is stated for part of the rows, as once, few or many counts, or as a class when the clone is expanded.

CDR3 protein	CDR3 DNA	V gene	CDR3 length	J gene	D gene	clone size
CATSDLDEQFF	TGTGCCACCAGTGATTTGGATGAGCAGTTCTTC	TRBV24-1	11	TRBJ2-1	NA	many
CASSRGVRDGYTF	TGTGCCAGCAGTAGGGGGGTGAGGGATGGCTACACCTTC	TRBV6-6	13	TRBJ1-2	NA	NA
CASSPDLLTQRLTGNTIYF	TGCGCCAGCAGCCCCGACCTCCTGACTCAGAGACTCACTGGAAACACCATATATTTT	TRBV4-3	19	TRBJ1-3	NA	NA
CSARGTSGVRTDTQYF	TGCAGTGCTAGAGGGACTAGCGGGGTCCGCACAGATACGCAGTATTTT	TRBV20-1	16	TRBJ2-3	TRBD2	few
CASSPLGANNQPQHF	TGCGCCAGCAGCCCGCTTGGGGCCAACAATCAGCCCCAGCATTTT	TRBV5-1	15	TRBJ1-5	NA	NA
CSVGLAGFNEQFF	TGCAGCGTTGGACTAGCGGGGTTTAATGAGCAGTTCTTC	TRBV29-1	13	TRBJ2-1	TRBD2	NA
CASDLWRLDGRETQYF	TGTGCCAGCGACCTCTGGAGACTAGACGGACGAGAGACCCAGTACTTC	TRBV5-6	16	TRBJ2-5	NA	few
CASSFAGGTYGYTF	TGTGCCAGCAGTTTTGCAGGGGGCACGTATGGCTACACCTTC	TRBV27	14	TRBJ1-2	TRBD1	once
CASSLEGVSGANVLTF	TGCGCCAGCAGCTTGGAAGGTGTCTCTGGGGCCAACGTCCTGACTTTC	TRBV5-1	16	TRBJ2-6	NA	NA
CASSQVGKNIQYF	TGTGCCAGCAGCCAAGTGGGCAAAAACATTCAGTACTTC	TRBV14	13	TRBJ2-4	NA	NA
CASSPSSQETQYF	TGTGCCAGCAGCCCGAGTAGCCAAGAGACCCAGTACTTC	TRBV7-3	13	TRBJ2-5	NA	few
CSVEGPALTEAFF	TGCAGCGTTGAGGGACCGGCGCTCACTGAAGCTTTCTTT	TRBV29-1	13	TRBJ1-1	NA	few
CASSLYLAGGTEAFF	TGTGCCAGCAGCTTATATTTGGCAGGGGGTACTGAAGCTTTCTTT	TRBV7-9	15	TRBJ1-1	TRBD1	NA
CASSYFRTLNTEAFF	TGTGCCAGCAGTTACTTCCGGACGTTGAACACTGAAGCTTTCTTT	TRBV6-2/TRBV6-3	15	TRBJ1-1	NA	few
CSARDGGAHYEQYF	TGCAGTGCTAGAGATGGGGGGGCCCACTACGAGCAGTACTTC	TRBV20-1	14	TRBJ2-7	NA	many
CASSRQVGRGTEAFF	TGTGCCAGCAGCAGACAGGTGGGGCGCGGCACTGAAGCTTTCTTT	TRBV6-5	15	TRBJ1-1	NA	NA
CASRGPYNEQFF	TGTGCCAGCAGAGGACCTTACAATGAGCAGTTCTTC	TRBV6-4	12	TRBJ2-1	NA	few